This is a list of T cell receptor beta chains from one sample in a study of blood T cell repertoires in COVID-19. Profiling relied on immunoSEQ multiplex PCR, and the TCRdb table lists in-frame clones only, not all of them. The sample holds roughly 170,000 clones, 88% seen once. Material: peripheral blood. Source of these receptors: a man in his fifties or sixties with acute or convalescent COVID-19. Both conserved end residues are part of each CDR3. D genes are given only for firm matches. Rows give clone size only sometimes, using once, few, many, or a class for an expanded clone.

d_gene: -; abundance: few; j_gene: TRBJ1-1; v_gene: TRBV4-1; CDR3aa: CASSQSSYSMNTEAFF; CDR3nt: TGCGCCAGCAGCCAATCCTCGTACAGCATGAACACTGAAGCTTTCTTT
d_gene: TRBD1; abundance: -; j_gene: TRBJ2-5; v_gene: TRBV3-1/TRBV3-2; CDR3aa: CASSFRTGETQYF; CDR3nt: TGTGCCAGCAGTTTTAGGACAGGAGAGACCCAGTACTTC
d_gene: -; abundance: -; j_gene: TRBJ1-1; v_gene: TRBV27; CDR3aa: CASTPTVMNTEAFF; CDR3nt: TGTGCCAGCACCCCGACAGTAATGAACACTGAAGCTTTCTTT
d_gene: -; abundance: -; j_gene: TRBJ2-7; v_gene: TRBV10-3; CDR3aa: CAISESQGGSYEQYF; CDR3nt: TGTGCCATCAGTGAGTCGCAGGGTGGCTCCTACGAGCAGTACTTC
d_gene: -; abundance: -; j_gene: TRBJ2-2; v_gene: TRBV4-3; CDR3aa: CASSQDRGTANTGELFF; CDR3nt: TGCGCCAGCAGCCAAGATCGGGGGACTGCGAACACCGGGGAGCTGTTTTTT
d_gene: -; abundance: -; j_gene: TRBJ2-2; v_gene: TRBV7-6; CDR3aa: CASSFVVSGELFF; CDR3nt: TGTGCCAGCAGCTTCGTAGTATCCGGGGAGCTGTTTTTT
d_gene: TRBD1; abundance: once; j_gene: TRBJ1-1; v_gene: TRBV5-1; CDR3aa: CASSLQGGVTEAFF; CDR3nt: TGCGCCAGCAGCCTACAGGGGGGTGTGACTGAAGCTTTCTTT
d_gene: TRBD2; abundance: -; j_gene: TRBJ2-4; v_gene: TRBV2; CDR3aa: CASSEVRGENIQYF; CDR3nt: TGTGCCAGCAGTGAAGTACGGGGGGAAAACATTCAGTACTTC
d_gene: -; abundance: -; j_gene: TRBJ2-3; v_gene: TRBV10-3; CDR3aa: CAISGLRGEDTQYF; CDR3nt: TGTGCCATCAGTGGTCTCAGGGGGGAAGATACGCAGTATTTT
d_gene: -; abundance: -; j_gene: TRBJ1-2; v_gene: TRBV4-2; CDR3aa: CASSPLAGVDPYGYTF; CDR3nt: TGTGCCAGCAGCCCTTTGGCGGGGGTTGACCCCTATGGCTACACCTTC
d_gene: TRBD1; abundance: -; j_gene: TRBJ1-2; v_gene: TRBV30; CDR3aa: CAWSVDRGRGGYTF; CDR3nt: TGTGCCTGGAGTGTTGACAGGGGAAGGGGTGGCTACACCTTC
d_gene: TRBD2; abundance: -; j_gene: TRBJ2-3; v_gene: TRBV7-2; CDR3aa: CASSSPWKLAGAYF; CDR3nt: TGTGCCAGCAGCTCCCCGTGGAAGCTAGCGGGAGCGTATTTT
d_gene: -; abundance: -; j_gene: TRBJ1-6; v_gene: TRBV4-2; CDR3aa: CASSQERPQYNSPLHF; CDR3nt: TGTGCCAGCAGCCAAGAGCGTCCTCAATATAATTCACCCCTCCACTTT
d_gene: TRBD1; abundance: -; j_gene: TRBJ1-1; v_gene: TRBV11-1; CDR3aa: CASSPVPDRLNTEAFF; CDR3nt: TGTGCCAGCAGCCCCGTCCCGGACAGGCTGAACACTGAAGCTTTCTTT
d_gene: TRBD1; abundance: -; j_gene: TRBJ1-5; v_gene: TRBV27; CDR3aa: CASSLSTGRHQPQHF; CDR3nt: TGTGCCAGCAGTTTATCGACAGGGCGGCATCAGCCCCAGCATTTT
d_gene: -; abundance: -; j_gene: TRBJ1-5; v_gene: TRBV5-1; CDR3aa: CASSLAGNSNQPQHF; CDR3nt: TGCGCCAGCAGCTTGGCCGGGAATAGCAATCAGCCCCAGCATTTT
d_gene: TRBD2; abundance: -; j_gene: TRBJ2-1; v_gene: TRBV29-1; CDR3aa: CSVDGLAGNYNEQFF; CDR3nt: TGCAGCGTTGACGGACTAGCGGGGAACTACAATGAGCAGTTCTTC
d_gene: TRBD2; abundance: -; j_gene: TRBJ2-1; v_gene: TRBV7-9; CDR3aa: CASSLPPRLAGVVGEQFF; CDR3nt: TGTGCCAGCAGCTTACCCCCTCGGCTAGCGGGAGTAGTAGGCGAGCAGTTCTTC
d_gene: -; abundance: -; j_gene: TRBJ1-1; v_gene: TRBV10-1; CDR3aa: CASKVDPGNAEAFF; CDR3nt: TGCGCCAGCAAAGTCGATCCAGGGAACGCTGAAGCTTTCTTT
d_gene: -; abundance: -; j_gene: TRBJ1-1; v_gene: TRBV7-9; CDR3aa: CASSAQQFMNTEAFF; CDR3nt: TGTGCCAGCAGCGCGCAACAGTTCATGAACACTGAAGCTTTCTTT
d_gene: -; abundance: -; j_gene: TRBJ1-2; v_gene: TRBV7-2; CDR3aa: CASSVGTEGVHYGYTF; CDR3nt: TGTGCCAGCAGCGTAGGGACGGAGGGTGTGCACTATGGCTACACCTTC
d_gene: -; abundance: once; j_gene: TRBJ2-5; v_gene: TRBV6-1; CDR3aa: CASSEGPGVTETQYF; CDR3nt: TGTGCCAGCAGTGAGGGGCCAGGGGTAACAGAGACCCAGTACTTC
d_gene: -; abundance: -; j_gene: TRBJ2-5; v_gene: TRBV14; CDR3aa: CASSQEEGWETQYF; CDR3nt: TGTGCCAGCAGCCAAGAGGAGGGATGGGAGACCCAGTACTTC
d_gene: -; abundance: -; j_gene: TRBJ1-1; v_gene: TRBV6-5; CDR3aa: CASSYSSLNTEAFF; CDR3nt: TGTGCCAGCAGTTACTCTTCATTGAACACTGAAGCTTTCTTT
d_gene: -; abundance: once; j_gene: TRBJ1-6; v_gene: TRBV19; CDR3aa: CASSIGIAGLNSPLHF; CDR3nt: TGTGCCAGTAGTATCGGAATCGCAGGTCTGAATTCACCCCTCCACTTT
d_gene: TRBD1; abundance: -; j_gene: TRBJ1-3; v_gene: TRBV6-5; CDR3aa: CASSSGGTGNTIYF; CDR3nt: TGTGCCAGCAGTTCAGGGGGAACTGGAAACACCATATATTTT
d_gene: -; abundance: few; j_gene: TRBJ1-5; v_gene: TRBV21-1; CDR3aa: CASSMGGDISNQPQHF; CDR3nt: TGTGCCAGCAGCATGGGGGGAGACATTAGCAATCAGCCCCAGCATTTT
d_gene: TRBD1; abundance: -; j_gene: TRBJ1-6; v_gene: TRBV4-1; CDR3aa: CASSQGRGTVDSPLHF; CDR3nt: TGCGCCAGCAGCCAAGGACGAGGGACAGTAGATTCACCCCTCCACTTT
d_gene: -; abundance: -; j_gene: TRBJ2-1; v_gene: TRBV5-1; CDR3aa: CASSLGGSYNEQFF; CDR3nt: TGCGCCAGCAGCTTAGGGGGTTCCTACAATGAGCAGTTCTTC
d_gene: -; abundance: few; j_gene: TRBJ1-2; v_gene: TRBV12-3/TRBV12-4; CDR3aa: CASSNVRGQSYTF; CDR3nt: TGTGCCAGCAGCAACGTCAGGGGACAAAGCTACACCTTC
d_gene: -; abundance: -; j_gene: TRBJ2-6; v_gene: TRBV5-5; CDR3aa: CASKASSGANVLTF; CDR3nt: TGTGCCAGTAAAGCGAGCTCTGGGGCCAACGTCCTGACTTTC
d_gene: -; abundance: -; j_gene: TRBJ2-1; v_gene: TRBV29-1; CDR3aa: CSACRVGYNEQFF; CDR3nt: TGCAGCGCTTGCCGGGTCGGGTACAATGAGCAGTTCTTC
d_gene: TRBD1; abundance: once; j_gene: TRBJ2-2; v_gene: TRBV9; CDR3aa: CASSVGGGGQVSGELFF; CDR3nt: TGTGCCAGCAGCGTAGGAGGAGGGGGACAGGTATCCGGGGAGCTGTTTTTT
d_gene: TRBD1; abundance: once; j_gene: TRBJ2-1; v_gene: TRBV24-1; CDR3aa: CATSDPGQGDNEQFF; CDR3nt: TGTGCCACCAGTGATCCCGGACAGGGGGATAATGAGCAGTTCTTC
d_gene: -; abundance: -; j_gene: TRBJ2-1; v_gene: TRBV3-1/TRBV3-2; CDR3aa: CASSQESQRVKHNEQFF; CDR3nt: TGTGCCAGCAGCCAAGAAAGTCAGCGCGTAAAGCACAATGAGCAGTTCTTC
d_gene: TRBD1; abundance: once; j_gene: TRBJ1-1; v_gene: TRBV7-9; CDR3aa: CASSSPGTGPEAFF; CDR3nt: TGTGCCAGCAGCTCCCCCGGGACAGGCCCTGAAGCTTTCTTT
d_gene: -; abundance: -; j_gene: TRBJ1-4; v_gene: TRBV15; CDR3aa: CATSRDSSTNEKLFF; CDR3nt: TGTGCCACCAGCAGAGATTCCTCAACTAATGAAAAACTGTTTTTT
d_gene: TRBD2; abundance: -; j_gene: TRBJ2-3; v_gene: TRBV11-3; CDR3aa: CASSLGGGRFDTQYF; CDR3nt: TGTGCCAGCAGCTTAGGGGGCGGGAGGTTCGATACGCAGTATTTT
d_gene: -; abundance: -; j_gene: TRBJ2-1; v_gene: TRBV24-1; CDR3aa: CATSDLGLSSYNEQFF; CDR3nt: TGTGCCACCAGTGATTTGGGGCTAAGCTCCTACAATGAGCAGTTCTTC
d_gene: -; abundance: -; j_gene: TRBJ1-2; v_gene: TRBV2; CDR3aa: CASSEVAEPNYGYTF; CDR3nt: TGTGCCAGCAGTGAAGTGGCAGAACCTAACTATGGCTACACCTTC
d_gene: -; abundance: few; j_gene: TRBJ2-5; v_gene: TRBV19; CDR3aa: CASSIGGPETQYF; CDR3nt: TGTGCCAGTAGTATAGGGGGGCCGGAGACCCAGTACTTC
d_gene: TRBD1; abundance: -; j_gene: TRBJ1-5; v_gene: TRBV11-1; CDR3aa: CASSPGQGADQPQHF; CDR3nt: TGTGCCAGCAGCCCGGGACAGGGAGCCGATCAGCCCCAGCATTTT
d_gene: TRBD2; abundance: once; j_gene: TRBJ2-3; v_gene: TRBV7-2; CDR3aa: CASSILAGDTQYF; CDR3nt: TGTGCCAGCAGCATACTAGCGGGAGATACGCAGTATTTT
d_gene: -; abundance: once; j_gene: TRBJ2-1; v_gene: TRBV27; CDR3aa: CASSLSPFSYNEQFF; CDR3nt: TGTGCCAGCAGTTTATCCCCGTTTTCCTACAATGAGCAGTTCTTC
d_gene: -; abundance: -; j_gene: TRBJ1-1; v_gene: TRBV7-9; CDR3aa: CASSYTGIEAFF; CDR3nt: TGTGCCAGCAGCTACACAGGGATTGAAGCTTTCTTT
d_gene: -; abundance: -; j_gene: TRBJ1-2; v_gene: TRBV12-3/TRBV12-4; CDR3aa: CASSPSGAYGYTF; CDR3nt: TGTGCCAGCAGCCCAAGCGGGGCCTATGGCTACACCTTC
d_gene: TRBD1; abundance: -; j_gene: TRBJ1-2; v_gene: TRBV6-5; CDR3aa: CASRPRTGFQDGYTF; CDR3nt: TGTGCCAGCAGACCCAGGACAGGTTTCCAAGATGGCTACACCTTC
d_gene: -; abundance: -; j_gene: TRBJ2-1; v_gene: TRBV2; CDR3aa: CASSDGGLDEQFF; CDR3nt: TGTGCCAGCAGTGACGGCGGGTTGGATGAGCAGTTCTTC
d_gene: -; abundance: -; j_gene: TRBJ1-3; v_gene: TRBV10-3; CDR3aa: CAISESAGLSSGNTIYF; CDR3nt: TGTGCCATCAGTGAGTCGGCAGGTTTAAGCTCTGGAAACACCATATATTTT
d_gene: TRBD1; abundance: -; j_gene: TRBJ1-4; v_gene: TRBV19; CDR3aa: CASSKGPGQGNEKLFF; CDR3nt: TGTGCCAGTAGTAAGGGCCCGGGACAGGGGAATGAAAAACTGTTTTTT
d_gene: TRBD2; abundance: few; j_gene: TRBJ2-5; v_gene: TRBV2; CDR3aa: CASGRVETQYF; CDR3nt: TGTGCCAGTGGGAGGGTGGAGACCCAGTACTTC
d_gene: TRBD1; abundance: -; j_gene: TRBJ1-3; v_gene: TRBV5-6; CDR3aa: CASSEGTGHSGNTIYF; CDR3nt: TGTGCCAGCAGCGAGGGGACAGGGCACTCTGGAAACACCATATATTTT
d_gene: -; abundance: -; j_gene: TRBJ1-2; v_gene: TRBV3-1/TRBV3-2; CDR3aa: CASSPGQTVGYGYTF; CDR3nt: TGTGCCAGCAGCCCAGGACAGACCGTGGGGTATGGCTACACCTTC
d_gene: TRBD2; abundance: -; j_gene: TRBJ2-1; v_gene: TRBV5-5; CDR3aa: CASSPSLAGALYEQFF; CDR3nt: TGTGCCAGCAGCCCATCCTTAGCGGGAGCACTCTATGAGCAGTTCTTC
d_gene: TRBD1; abundance: -; j_gene: TRBJ1-6; v_gene: TRBV7-8; CDR3aa: CASTVGTGRNSPLHF; CDR3nt: TGTGCCAGCACCGTAGGGACAGGGAGGAATTCACCCCTCCACTTT